This entry lists 28 T cell receptor beta chains sequenced from one sample in a study of blood T cell repertoires in COVID-19. Clones were sequenced by immunoSEQ multiplex PCR, and TCRdb holds only the in-frame ones, with some missing. The profile shows 150,000 or so clones, about four fifths of them singletons. Sequences were obtained from PBMCs or T cells enriched from blood (not recorded which). Every receptor here comes from an older woman who had recovered from COVID-19.

J is TRBJ2-1 and V is TRBV19, with 7 bases fitting TRBD2. After removal of 6 bases from V and 8 bases from J, the junction contained 13 bases not matched to a gene. The CDR3 totals 15 residues. Germline CDR1 is LNHDA and CDR2 is SQIVND (reference sequence). In DNA form, the CDR3 reads TGTGCCAGTAGGAGGAGGGCTAGCGGATACTATGAGCAGTTCTTC. The encoded protein is CASRRRASGYYEQFF.

The chain uses TRBV6-1 and TRBJ2-5, with no clear D. The CDR3 extends over 11 amino acids. V shed 3 bases and J shed 7 bases, with 6 bases lying between them. Germline values: CDR1 MNHNS, CDR2 SASEGT. Here the CDR3 reads CASSEYGTQYF. CDR3 bases: TGTGCCAGCAGTGAGTACGGGACCCAGTACTTC.

This sequence joins TRBV10-1 and TRBJ2-1, with a tentative D call TRBD2 (7 bases). This CDR3 comprises 17 residues. The germline gives CDR1 WNHNN, CDR2 SYGVQD (reference sequence). Trimming removed 3 bases from V and 0 bases from J, with 15 bases in between. The CDR3, as DNA: TGCGCCAGCAGTGAAGGTCGCGGGGGCCTCTCCTACAATGAGCAGTTCTTC. Translating gives CASSEGRGGLSYNEQFF.

The chain combines TRBV14 with TRBJ1-2; D uncertain. The germline CDR1 and CDR2 sequences are SGHDN and FVKESK. This CDR3 is 12 amino acids long. Trimming took off 4 bases at V and 2 bases at J, with 5 bases between the two ends. The CDR3 is CASSPQNYGYTF. CDR3 DNA sequence: TGTGCCAGCAGCCCCCAGAACTATGGCTACACCTTC. Filled out from reference TRBV14 and TRBJ1-2, the complete variable domain reads EAGVTQFPSHSVIEKGQTVTLRCDPISGHDNLYWYRRVMGKEIKFLLHFVKESKQDESGMPNNRFLAERTGGTYSTLKVQPAELEDSGVYFCASSPQNYGYTFGSGTRLTVV.

This clone was seen only a few times. This chain connects TRBV11-2 to TRBJ2-3; D might be TRBD2 (5 bases). The germline V and J ends were trimmed by 6 bases and 1 base, with 11 bases remaining between them. Germline V gives CDR1 SGHAT, CDR2 FQNNGV. The CDR3 length is 14 residues. The CDR3 nucleotides are TGTGCCAGCAGGTTCGGGCGGGGCACAGATACGCAGTATTTT. This encodes CASRFGRGTDTQYF.

This chain uses TRBV12-3 or TRBV12-4 with TRBJ1-3; no reliable D call. CDR3 length: 13 amino acids. Trimming shortened V by 3 bases and J by 3 bases, and 6 bases separated the two germline ends. As DNA, the CDR3 is TGTGCCAGCAGTTTCGAGCTTGGAAACACCATATATTTT. It yields the protein CASSFELGNTIYF.

J is TRBJ1-2 and V is TRBV5-6; 9 bases map to TRBD1. The junction had 9 bases not matched to a gene; V was cut back by 2 bases and J by 1 base. The germline V gene has CDR1 SGHDT and CDR2 YYEEEE. This CDR3 has 17 amino acids. The DNA of the CDR3 is TGTGCCAGCAGCTTCGAACTGGGACAGGGTGTTAACTATGGCTACACCTTC. Its translation is CASSFELGQGVNYGYTF.

This chain joins TRBV27 and TRBJ2-3; D is possibly TRBD1 (5 bases). Trimming cost V 6 bases and J 2 bases, with 12 bases left between them. CDR1 and CDR2 from the germline V gene are MNHEY and SMNVEV (reference sequence). The CDR3 spans 14 residues. The CDR3 bases are TGTGCCAGCAGGCAGGGTTTTAACACAGATACGCAGTATTTT. Translating gives CASRQGFNTDTQYF.

The chain has TRBV5-5 and TRBJ1-1; D is perhaps TRBD1 (6 bases). Trimming stripped 3 bases from V and 2 bases from J, with 11 bases between. The CDR3 length is 14 residues. Per the germline V gene, CDR1 is SGHKS and CDR2 is YYEKEE (reference sequence). CDR3 DNA: TGTGCCAGCAGCTCGCCCAGGGGAAACACTGAAGCTTTCTTT. Translated: CASSSPRGNTEAFF.

The V call is TRBV19, the J call TRBJ2-2; TRBD1 matches 8 bases. The CDR3 sequence is 15 residues long. With V trimmed by 3 bases and J by 6 bases, 6 bases remained unmatched. Germline values: CDR1 LNHDA, CDR2 SQIVND (reference sequence). The CDR3 DNA is TGTGCCAGTAGTATCGGGACAGGCGGGGCCGGGGAGCTGTTTTTT. Amino acid sequence: CASSIGTGGAGELFF.

V is TRBV7-2 and J is TRBJ1-1; TRBD1 matches 8 bases. The CDR3 sequence is 16 residues long. Germline V gene sequence: CDR1 SGHTA, CDR2 FQGNSA. V gave up 5 bases and J gave up 0 bases; unmatched junction bases: 8. The CDR3 loop is CASSADRGFVNTEAFF. The DNA for the CDR3 is TGTGCCAGCAGCGCCGACAGGGGATTCGTGAACACTGAAGCTTTCTTT.

This clone has just one count. The chain carries TRBV12-5 and TRBJ1-2; no reliable D call. The germline V gene has CDR1 LGHNT and CDR2 FRNRAP. The V and J ends lost 11 bases and 3 bases respectively, with 13 bases between them. CDR3 length equals 12 residues. The DNA for the CDR3 is TGTGCTGGGGAGCGGGTAGACTATGGCTACACCTTC. Protein: CAGERVDYGYTF.

This clone occurred a few times. The chain recombines TRBV7-2 with TRBJ2-4; maybe TRBD2 (6 bases). Trimming left V 0 bases short and J 8 bases short, with 11 bases between. This CDR3 is built from 14 residues. The germline CDR1 and CDR2 sequences are SGHTA and FQGNSA. CDR3 DNA sequence: TGTGCCAGCAGCTTAGCGTCCAGGGAGGACATTCAGTACTTC. Encoded protein: CASSLASREDIQYF.

The J gene is TRBJ1-6, the V gene TRBV5-1, with TRBD1 as a possible D gene (5 bases). V shed 0 bases and J shed 5 bases, with 6 bases lying between them. In germline, CDR1 is SGHRS, CDR2 YFSETQ. The length of the CDR3 is 14 residues. CDR3 loop: CASSLGQNNSPLHF. In DNA form, the CDR3 reads TGCGCCAGCAGCTTGGGACAGAATAATTCACCCCTCCACTTT.

CDR3 residues: CASSFFVTSGGGETQYF. CDR3 nucleotide sequence: TGTGCCAGCAGCTTCTTTGTCACTAGCGGGGGAGGAGAGACCCAGTACTTC. The rearrangement links TRBV13 to TRBJ2-5; the match to TRBD2 covers 11 bases. The germline V gene has CDR1 PRHDT and CDR2 FYEKMQ (reference sequence). There are 17 residues in the CDR3. Trimming removed 3 bases from V and 4 bases from J; junction bases left unmatched: 10.

The V and J genes are TRBV24-1 and TRBJ1-3; 7 bases are a match to TRBD1. This CDR3 comprises 23 residues. The ends lost 11 bases at V and 4 bases at J; junction bases unmatched: 37. The germline gives CDR1 KGHDR, CDR2 SFDVKD. The CDR3 region is CAITVGRDRDAQGSKTDGNTIYF. Written as DNA, the CDR3 is TGTGCCATCACAGTGGGTCGTGACAGGGACGCCCAGGGGTCGAAAACCGACGGAAACACCATATATTTT.

The CDR3 nucleotides are TGTGCCAGCAGCTTATCTACAGGGGTGGGCACCGGGGAGCTGTTTTTT. Translation: CASSLSTGVGTGELFF. The chain carries TRBV7-3 and TRBJ2-2, with 7 bases aligning to TRBD1. Unmatched junction bases numbered 7, after V lost 2 bases and J lost 4 bases. The CDR3 covers 16 residues. The germline V gene has CDR1 SGHTA and CDR2 FQGTGA.

The sample holds a few counts of this clone. The V call is TRBV23-1, the J call TRBJ2-1; TRBD2 is a possible D gene (6 bases). TRBV23-1 is an ORF for which the function is uncertain. CDR3 length: 12 amino acids. V lost 11 bases, J lost 8 bases, and 16 bases lay in between. CDR3 sequence reads: CAPNGGVHEQFF. The CDR3 nucleotides read TGCGCCCCTAACGGAGGGGTTCATGAGCAGTTCTTC.

V and J are TRBV28 and TRBJ1-3; a weak D match, TRBD1 (6 bases). The germline V gene has CDR1 MDHEN and CDR2 SYDVKM. With 5 bases removed from V and 4 bases from J, the gap between germline ends came to 12 bases. The CDR3 is 14 residues long. As DNA, the CDR3 is TGTGCCAGCAGTAGGACAGTCGCGGGAAACACCATATATTTT. Protein product: CASSRTVAGNTIYF.

This chain uses TRBV2 with TRBJ2-1; 7 positions agree with TRBD2. Per the germline V gene, CDR1 is SNHLY and CDR2 is FYNNEI. Losses at the gene ends were 1 base for V and 2 bases for J; bases not matched to a gene: 2. CDR3 length equals 15 residues. The CDR3: CASSEEAGAYNEQFF. CDR3 in DNA: TGTGCCAGCAGTGAAGAGGCGGGGGCCTACAATGAGCAGTTCTTC.

The chain employs TRBV5-1 and TRBJ2-1; D is ambiguous. Per germline, CDR1 SGHRS and CDR2 YFSETQ. V was clipped by 2 bases and J by 6 bases, with 9 bases between them. The CDR3 spans 13 residues. CDR3 residues: CASSFRLINEQFF. DNA of the CDR3: TGCGCCAGCAGCTTCCGACTGATCAATGAGCAGTTCTTC.

V usage is TRBV6-5 and J usage is TRBJ1-2; TRBD1 is a possible D gene (6 bases). This CDR3 has 13 residues. With 6 bases removed from V and 5 bases from J, the gap between germline ends came to 13 bases. Germline V gene lookup returns CDR1 MNHEY and CDR2 SVGAGI. Here the CDR3 DNA reads TGTGCCAGCAGCCGGGACAAACTTTATGGCTACACCTTC. Amino acids: CASSRDKLYGYTF.

The rearrangement uses TRBV30 and TRBJ2-1, with D possibly being TRBD2 (6 bases). The germline V gene has CDR1 GTSNPN and CDR2 SVGIG (reference sequence). Trimming took off 4 bases at V and 0 bases at J, with 10 bases between the two ends. The CDR3 loop spans 14 amino acids. The CDR3 bases are TGTGCCTGGACCTCCGGGAGCTCCTACAATGAGCAGTTCTTC. This gives the protein CAWTSGSSYNEQFF.

J is TRBJ2-7 and V is TRBV29-1, with 10 bases matching TRBD2. The V and J ends lost 3 bases and 2 bases, in that order; junction bases with no gene match: 7. CDR3 length: 15 amino acids. Germline V gene data show CDR1 as SQVTM and CDR2 as ANQGSEA. As DNA, the CDR3 is TGCAGCGTTGAGAAGGAGCGGGAGGGACCCTACGAGCAGTACTTC. It yields the protein CSVEKEREGPYEQYF.

This clone has only one observation. This chain joins TRBV2 and TRBJ1-3; 7 positions match TRBD1. The junction had 7 bases not matched to a gene; V was cut back by 6 bases and J by 2 bases. Germline CDR1 SNHLY, CDR2 FYNNEI. The CDR3 extends over 15 amino acids. This CDR3 reads CASSGQVGTGNTIYF. CDR3 nucleotide sequence: TGTGCCAGCAGCGGACAGGTCGGCACTGGAAACACCATATATTTT.

J is TRBJ1-4 and V is TRBV2; 11 nucleotides line up with TRBD1. V dropped 10 bases and J dropped 2; count of bases not matched to a gene: 9. Germline CDR1 is SNHLY and CDR2 is FYNNEI. The CDR3 length is 16 residues. CDR3 residues: CATRRTGGVTNEKLFF. The CDR3 DNA reads TGTGCCACGAGGAGGACAGGGGGCGTCACTAATGAAAAACTGTTTTTT.

The rearrangement links TRBV5-1 to TRBJ2-3; TRBD2 matches 11 bases. Per germline, CDR1 SGHRS and CDR2 YFSETQ. The CDR3 runs to 14 residues. The trim removed 5 bases at V and 1 base at J, leaving 0 bases unmatched. CDR3 sequence: CASRGLAGTDTQYF. The CDR3 DNA reads as TGCGCCAGCAGGGGACTAGCGGGCACAGATACGCAGTATTTT. Full variable domain (rest looked up from reference TRBV5-1 and TRBJ2-3): KAGVTQTPRYLIKTRGQQVTLSCSPISGHRSVSWYQQTPGQGLQFLFEYFSETQRNKGNFPGRFSGRQFSNSRSEMNVSTLELGDSALYLCASRGLAGTDTQYFGPGTRLTVL.

The chain uses TRBV6-5 and TRBJ1-5, with D possibly TRBD1 on 6 matching bases. The CDR3 length is 14 residues. Germline V gene sequence: CDR1 MNHEY, CDR2 SVGAGI. Trimming took 3 bases from V and 9 from J, leaving 15 bases between them. CDR3 sequence: CASSYQGSGRPQHF. Written as DNA, the CDR3 is TGTGCCAGCAGTTATCAGGGGAGCGGTAGGCCCCAGCATTTT.